This passage covers 23 T cell receptor beta chains from one sample sequenced in a study of PD-1 blockade in classical Hodgkin lymphoma. The time point is: cycle 4 day 1 (C4D1), after five to seven weeks of nivolumab. Every patient had relapsed following autologous stem cell transplantation, and cohorts differed in brentuximab vedotin exposure. Here immunoSEQ multiplex PCR was the method, and the copy in TCRdb shows in-frame clones only, minus some. The sample records some 86,000 clones, 90% being singletons. The material was peripheral blood mononuclear cells (PBMCs), obtained before the fourth cycle of nivolumab. These TCRs come from a human donor with classical Hodgkin lymphoma.

The rearrangement links TRBV9 to TRBJ1-3; a possible D gene is TRBD1 (5 bases). CDR1 is SGDLS, CDR2 YYNGEE, per germline. The germline V and J ends were trimmed by 0 bases and 6 bases, with 22 bases remaining between them. The CDR3 is 18 residues long. CDR3 residues: CASSVEARGGRLPNTIYF. The CDR3 nucleotides read TGTGCCAGCAGCGTAGAAGCGAGGGGCGGCAGACTTCCAAACACCATATATTTT. The variable domain in full, completed from reference TRBV9 and TRBJ1-3, reads DSGVTQTPKHLITATGQRVTLRCSPRSGDLSVYWYQQSLDQGLQFLIQYYNGEERAKGNILERFSAQQFPDLHSELNLSSLELGDSALYFCASSVEARGGRLPNTIYFGEGSWLTVV.

CDR3 nucleotides: TGCGCCAGCAGCTTGGGGGGACAGGGGCCGACCTACGAGCAGTACTTC. Translation gives CASSLGGQGPTYEQYF. The chain joins TRBV5-1 to TRBJ2-7; 10 nucleotides line up with TRBD1. This CDR3 contains 16 residues. Trimming took 0 bases from V and 2 from J; bases not matched to a gene: 5. The V gene's germline CDR1 is SGHRS and CDR2 YFSETQ.

The chain recombines TRBV28 with TRBJ1-5; D unresolved. V gave up 2 bases and J gave up 4 bases, with 6 bases separating them. The length of the CDR3 is 13 residues. Germline V gives CDR1 MDHEN, CDR2 SYDVKM. The CDR3 coding sequence is TGTGCCAGCAGTTTAAAGTTAAATCAGCCCCAGCATTTT. Protein sequence: CASSLKLNQPQHF.

This clone was found once. This rearrangement joins TRBV12-5 to TRBJ2-1; 8 bases fit TRBD1. The CDR3 is made up of 15 amino acids. Germline trimming cut 5 bases from V and 8 bases from J; bases unmatched to any gene: 11. Germline CDR1 is LGHNT and CDR2 is FRNRAP. As DNA, the CDR3 is TGTGCTAGTGGTATACCGGGACAGGCCAAGGATGAGCAGTTCTTC. It specifies CASGIPGQAKDEQFF.

This chain joins TRBV27 and TRBJ1-2, with TRBD1 as a possible D gene (5 bases). Trimming shortened V by 2 bases and J by 8 bases, and 12 bases separated the two germline ends. Germline V lookup: CDR1 MNHEY, CDR2 SMNVEV (reference sequence). The CDR3 has 13 amino acids. For the CDR3, the DNA is TGTGCCAGCAGTTTAAGGAGGGACCGGGGCTACACCTTC. This encodes CASSLRRDRGYTF.

The rearrangement links TRBV6-5 to TRBJ2-7, with 8 nucleotides matching TRBD1. This CDR3 region has 14 residues. V was clipped by 6 bases and J by 0 bases; unmatched bases: 4. Looked up from germline, CDR1 is MNHEY and CDR2 is SVGAGI. The CDR3 loop reads CASRGDRSSYEQYF. The CDR3 region has the DNA TGTGCCAGCAGGGGGGACAGGAGCTCCTACGAGCAGTACTTC.

V gene TRBV19 combines with J gene TRBJ1-2, with D possibly matching TRBD1 (6 bases). With 5 bases removed from V and 8 bases from J, the gap between germline ends came to 12 bases. The CDR3 extends over 12 amino acids. Germline-derived CDR1 and CDR2 are LNHDA and SQIVND (reference sequence). CDR3 amino acids: CASSQGFVGYTF. The CDR3 coding sequence is TGTGCCAGTAGTCAGGGGTTTGTCGGCTACACCTTC.

The rearrangement uses TRBV4-3 and TRBJ2-7; D might be TRBD1 (6 bases). The ends were cut back, 4 bases at V and 6 bases at J, with 16 bases in the middle. The CDR3 has 14 residues. CDR1 LGHNA and CDR2 YSLEER come from the germline V gene. Written as DNA, the CDR3 is TGCGCCAGCAGCCCGATGGACAGTGGCCGCGAGCAGTACTTC. Amino acids: CASSPMDSGREQYF.

The chain joins TRBV30 to TRBJ1-5, with unresolved D. Germline loops: CDR1 GTSNPN, CDR2 SVGIG (reference sequence). The CDR3 has 13 amino acids. The V end lost 2 bases, the J end lost 1 base, and 6 bases lay between the germline ends. DNA for the CDR3: TGTGCCTGGAGTCTCATAAGCAATCAGCCCCAGCATTTT. Translation: CAWSLISNQPQHF.

The chain recombines TRBV7-3 with TRBJ1-1; D is perhaps TRBD1 (5 bases). CDR3 size: 12 residues. V lost 4 bases and J 10 bases, leaving 13 bases between the germline ends. Germline CDR1 reads SGHTA; CDR2 reads FQGTGA. CDR3 in amino acids: CASSSSLGRAFF. The CDR3, as DNA: TGTGCCAGCAGCTCCTCTTTGGGGCGAGCTTTCTTT.

The chain combines TRBV18 with TRBJ2-2, with a possible D match to TRBD2 (5 bases). Germline loops: CDR1 KGHSH, CDR2 LQKENI. The CDR3 has 12 amino acids. The V gene lost 5 bases and the J gene lost 7 bases, with 8 bases spanning the gap. The CDR3 protein is CASSRESGELFF. CDR3 nucleotide sequence: TGTGCCAGCTCAAGGGAGAGCGGGGAGCTGTTTTTT.

V is TRBV6-6 and J is TRBJ1-2; no clear D gene. Germline V gene lookup returns CDR1 MNHNY and CDR2 SVGAGI (reference sequence). This CDR3 has 14 amino acids. Deletions cut 6 bases from V and 3 bases from J, with 14 bases between. The CDR3 DNA reads TGTGCCAGCAGGCGGCACGAGAGGGACTATGGCTACACCTTC. Protein sequence: CASRRHERDYGYTF.

The chain uses TRBV14 and TRBJ2-7; 12 nucleotides agree with TRBD1. The CDR3 sequence is 15 residues long. Per the germline V gene, CDR1 is SGHDN and CDR2 is FVKESK. J gave up 7 bases and V 1 base, and 5 bases lay outside the gene matches. Here the CDR3 reads CASSQVGTGGWEQYF. CDR3 DNA: TGTGCCAGCAGCCAAGTGGGGACAGGGGGCTGGGAGCAGTACTTC. The full variable domain, its missing parts supplied by reference TRBV14 and TRBJ2-7, is EAGVTQFPSHSVIEKGQTVTLRCDPISGHDNLYWYRRVMGKEIKFLLHFVKESKQDESGMPNNRFLAERTGGTYSTLKVQPAELEDSGVYFCASSQVGTGGWEQYFGPGTRLTVT.

The chain carries TRBV2 and TRBJ2-7, with no clear D. The CDR3 runs 14 residues. Trimming removed 2 bases at V and 2 bases at J, with 10 bases between. CDR1 SNHLY and CDR2 FYNNEI come from the germline V gene. Here the CDR3 DNA reads TGTGCCAGCAGTGAAAGTGGTGCGGCCTACGAGCAGTACTTC. It codes for CASSESGAAYEQYF.

The V gene is TRBV25-1, the J gene TRBJ2-7, with D possibly TRBD1 on 6 matching bases. This CDR3 is built from 13 residues. The ends were cut back, 3 bases at V and 1 base at J, with 7 bases in the middle. Germline CDR1 MGHDK, CDR2 SYGVNS. CDR3 amino acids: CASSEDSSYEQYF. As DNA, the CDR3 is TGTGCCAGCAGTGAGGACAGTTCCTACGAGCAGTACTTC.

This chain connects TRBV6-6 to TRBJ1-1; D ambiguous. V lost 5 bases, J lost 5 bases, and 9 bases lay in between. CDR1 is MNHNY and CDR2 is SVGAGI in the germline V gene (reference sequence). The CDR3 runs 12 residues. The CDR3 here is CASSPLGTEAFF. The CDR3, as DNA: TGTGCCAGCAGTCCCTTGGGAACTGAAGCTTTCTTT.

The CDR3 sequence: CASSVGGLALGETQYF. Here the CDR3 DNA reads TGTGCCAGCAGCGTAGGGGGACTAGCGTTGGGGGAGACCCAGTACTTC. The chain combines TRBV9 with TRBJ2-5; 10 bases are a match to TRBD2. This CDR3 comprises 16 residues. Germline V gene data show CDR1 as SGDLS and CDR2 as YYNGEE. Trimming cost V 0 bases and J 5 bases; bases outside gene matches: 7.

This chain links TRBV4-2 with TRBJ2-1, with 11 positions matching TRBD2. The germline gives CDR1 LGHNA, CDR2 YNFKEQ. The CDR3 is 18 amino acids. With V trimmed by 2 bases and J by 9 bases, 15 bases remained unmatched. CDR3 loop: CASSQQGHISGGAFEQFF. CDR3 bases: TGTGCCAGCAGCCAACAAGGACACATTAGCGGGGGGGCATTTGAGCAGTTCTTC.

This chain uses TRBV9 with TRBJ2-7; D call uncertain. The CDR3 has 17 residues. The germline gives CDR1 SGDLS, CDR2 YYNGEE. V shed 4 bases and J shed 3 bases, with 23 bases lying between them. CDR3 region: CASSPNSGPTGFYEQYF. CDR3 nucleotide sequence: TGTGCCAGCAGCCCAAACTCCGGGCCAACCGGTTTCTACGAGCAGTACTTC.

This clone has just one count. This sequence joins TRBV9 and TRBJ2-7; 10 bases map to TRBD1. The CDR3 loop spans 15 amino acids. V lost 3 bases to trimming and J lost 1 base; unmatched junction nucleotides: 4. Germline V gives CDR1 SGDLS, CDR2 YYNGEE. The CDR3 region has the DNA TGTGCCAGCAGCGAGGGACAGGGGTTTTCCTACGAGCAGTACTTC. It encodes CASSEGQGFSYEQYF.

The chain uses TRBV29-1 and TRBJ2-3; D gene uncertain. Germline lookup yields CDR1 SQVTM and CDR2 ANQGSEA. The CDR3 has 9 residues. Trimming pared 4 bases from V and 6 bases from J, leaving 2 bases between. The DNA of the CDR3 is TGCAGCGTTGGGGATACGCAGTATTTT. It translates to CSVGDTQYF.

J is TRBJ1-3 and V is TRBV19; D is undetermined. Trimming took 1 base from V and 1 from J, leaving 5 bases between them. There are 14 residues in the CDR3. From germline, CDR1 is LNHDA and CDR2 SQIVND (reference sequence). The CDR3 region is CASSIGGSGNTIYF. The CDR3 DNA follows: TGTGCCAGTAGTATAGGCGGGTCTGGAAACACCATATATTTT. Looking up the rest from reference TRBV19 and TRBJ1-3 gives the full variable domain: DGGITQSPKYLFRKEGQNVTLSCEQNLNHDAMYWYRQDPGQGLRLIYYSQIVNDFQKGDIAEGYSVSREKKESFPLTVTSAQKNPTAFYLCASSIGGSGNTIYFGEGSWLTVV.

The rearrangement uses TRBV19 and TRBJ1-5; possibly TRBD1 for D (5 bases). This CDR3 has 13 residues. V lost 2 bases and J lost 6, with 8 bases in between. CDR1 is LNHDA and CDR2 is SQIVND in the germline V gene (reference sequence). DNA for the CDR3: TGTGCCAGTAGTATATGGGGGGGTCAGCCCCAGCATTTT. Protein: CASSIWGGQPQHF. Filled out from reference TRBV19 and TRBJ1-5, the complete variable domain reads DGGITQSPKYLFRKEGQNVTLSCEQNLNHDAMYWYRQDPGQGLRLIYYSQIVNDFQKGDIAEGYSVSREKKESFPLTVTSAQKNPTAFYLCASSIWGGQPQHFGDGTRLSIL.